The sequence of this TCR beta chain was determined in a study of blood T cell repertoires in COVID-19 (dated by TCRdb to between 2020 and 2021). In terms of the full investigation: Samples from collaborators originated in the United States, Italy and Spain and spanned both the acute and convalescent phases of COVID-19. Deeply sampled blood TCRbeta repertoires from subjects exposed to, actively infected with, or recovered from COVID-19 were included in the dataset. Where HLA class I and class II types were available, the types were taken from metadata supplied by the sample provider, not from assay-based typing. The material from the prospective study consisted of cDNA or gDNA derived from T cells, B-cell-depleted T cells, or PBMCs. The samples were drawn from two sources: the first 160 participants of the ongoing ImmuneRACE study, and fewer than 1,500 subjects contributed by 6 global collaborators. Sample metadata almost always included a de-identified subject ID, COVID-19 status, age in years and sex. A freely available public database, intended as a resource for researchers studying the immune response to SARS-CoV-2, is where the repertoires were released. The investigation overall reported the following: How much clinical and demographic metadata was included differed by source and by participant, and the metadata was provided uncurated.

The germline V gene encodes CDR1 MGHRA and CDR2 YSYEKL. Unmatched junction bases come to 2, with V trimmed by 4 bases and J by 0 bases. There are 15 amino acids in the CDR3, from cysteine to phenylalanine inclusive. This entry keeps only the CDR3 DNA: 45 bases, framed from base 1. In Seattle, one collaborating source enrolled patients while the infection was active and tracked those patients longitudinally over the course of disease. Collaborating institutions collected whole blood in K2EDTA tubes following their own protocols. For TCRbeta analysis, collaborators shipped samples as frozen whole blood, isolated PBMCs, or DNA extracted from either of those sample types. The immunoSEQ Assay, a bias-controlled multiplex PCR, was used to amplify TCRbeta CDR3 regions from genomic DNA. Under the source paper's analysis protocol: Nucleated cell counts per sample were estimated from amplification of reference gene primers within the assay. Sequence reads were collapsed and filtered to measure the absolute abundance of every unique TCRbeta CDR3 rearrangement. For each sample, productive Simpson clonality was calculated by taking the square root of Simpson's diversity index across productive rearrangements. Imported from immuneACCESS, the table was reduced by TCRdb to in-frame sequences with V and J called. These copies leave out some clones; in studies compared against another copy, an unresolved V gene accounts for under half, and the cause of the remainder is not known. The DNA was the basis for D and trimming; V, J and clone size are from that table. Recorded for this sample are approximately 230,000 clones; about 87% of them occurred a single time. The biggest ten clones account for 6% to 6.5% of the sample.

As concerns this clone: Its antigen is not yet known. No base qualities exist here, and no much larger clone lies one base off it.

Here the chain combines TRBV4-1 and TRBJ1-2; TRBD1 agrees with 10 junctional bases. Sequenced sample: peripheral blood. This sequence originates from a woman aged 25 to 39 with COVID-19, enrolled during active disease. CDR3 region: CASSPGQGTNYGYTF. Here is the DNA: TGCGCCAGCAGCCCGGGACAGGGGACTAACTATGGCTACACCTTC.